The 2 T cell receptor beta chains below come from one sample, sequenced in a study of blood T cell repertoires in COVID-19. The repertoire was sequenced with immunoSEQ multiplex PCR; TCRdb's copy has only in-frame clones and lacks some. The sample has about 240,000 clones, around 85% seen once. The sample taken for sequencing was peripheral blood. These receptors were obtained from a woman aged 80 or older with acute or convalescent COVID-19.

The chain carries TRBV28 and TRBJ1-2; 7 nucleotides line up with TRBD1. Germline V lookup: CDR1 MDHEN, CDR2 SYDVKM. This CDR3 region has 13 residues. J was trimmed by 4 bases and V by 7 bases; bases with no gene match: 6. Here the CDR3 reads CASIGGQLYGYTF. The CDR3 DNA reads TGTGCCAGCATAGGGGGACAGCTCTATGGCTACACCTTC.

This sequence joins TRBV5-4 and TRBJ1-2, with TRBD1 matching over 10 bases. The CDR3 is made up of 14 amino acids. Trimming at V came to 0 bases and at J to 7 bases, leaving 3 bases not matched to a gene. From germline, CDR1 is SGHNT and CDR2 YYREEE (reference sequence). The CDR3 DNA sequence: TGTGCCAGCAGCTTGGACGGGACAGGGGTTGGCTACACCTTC. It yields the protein CASSLDGTGVGYTF.